One sample yielded the 32 T cell receptor beta chains listed below, sequenced in a study of cytomegalovirus exposure and HLA in healthy donors. The PCR was carried out with 60 Vbeta primers and 13 Jbeta primers. Produced via immunoSEQ multiplex PCR; TCRdb's table is partial and in-frame only. The repertoire includes 130,000 to 150,000 clones, roughly 79% of them detected once, and approximately 6.9% sits in the top ten. The material sequenced was PBMCs. These receptors were collected from a woman aged 40 to 50 in good health and CMV-seropositive.

Only a few counts were recorded for this clone. The rearrangement joins TRBV7-6 to TRBJ1-4; 7 nucleotides match TRBD1. The CDR3 totals 15 residues. The junction had 15 bases not matched to a gene; V was cut back by 5 bases and J by 12 bases. The germline V gene encodes CDR1 SGHVS and CDR2 FNYEAQ. CDR3 nucleotide sequence: TGTGCCAGCAGCCCACGGACAGGCCTGAGGGGGGAACTGTTTTTT. This codes for CASSPRTGLRGELFF.

This rearrangement joins TRBV5-4 to TRBJ2-3; 9 positions match TRBD2. With V trimmed by 0 bases and J by 6 bases, 8 bases remained unmatched. The CDR3 runs to 16 residues. Germline V gives CDR1 SGHNT, CDR2 YYREEE (reference sequence). For the CDR3, the DNA is TGTGCCAGCAGCTTGGCCGGGCGGGGGGGCGGGGATACGCAGTATTTT. Its translation is CASSLAGRGGGDTQYF. The variable domain in full, with the rest retrieved from reference TRBV5-4 and TRBJ2-3, is ETGVTQSPTHLIKTRGQQVTLRCSSQSGHNTVSWYQQALGQGPQFIFQYYREEENGRGNFPPRFSGLQFPNYSSELNVNALELDDSALYLCASSLAGRGGGDTQYFGPGTRLTVL.

This clone was recorded once. The CDR3 DNA sequence: TGTGCCATCAGTCCGGCCGACTCGAATGAGCAGTTCTTC. Its translation: CAISPADSNEQFF. This chain uses TRBV10-3 with TRBJ2-1; D gene uncertain. Per germline, CDR1 ENHRY and CDR2 SYGVKD. The CDR3 contains 13 residues. V was cut by 5 bases and J by 7 bases, with 12 bases left in between.

The chain employs TRBV6-5 and TRBJ1-2; tentatively, D is TRBD1 (5 bases). Germline CDR1 is MNHEY and CDR2 is SVGAGI. The CDR3 has 13 amino acids. The V gene lost 5 bases and the J gene lost 1 base, with 8 bases spanning the gap. This chain's CDR3 is CASSRDSNYGYTF. The CDR3 nucleotides are TGTGCCAGCAGTCGCGACAGTAACTATGGCTACACCTTC.

The CDR3 nucleotides read TGTGCCAGCAGACGGGACGGAGGGACTGGGGCCAACGTCCTGACTTTC. Its protein is CASRRDGGTGANVLTF. The chain has TRBV2 and TRBJ2-6; D might be TRBD2 (6 bases). Germline values: CDR1 SNHLY, CDR2 FYNNEI. V shed 6 bases and J shed 2 bases, with 14 bases lying between them. CDR3 length: 16 residues.

The CDR3 region is CAIRRSGGDNNEQFF. The CDR3 DNA is TGTGCCATCAGAAGGAGCGGGGGGGACAACAATGAGCAGTTCTTC. V gene TRBV10-3 combines with J gene TRBJ2-1, with 10 bases matching TRBD2. Germline CDR1 and CDR2: ENHRY and SYGVKD. The CDR3 sequence is 15 residues long. Trimming cost V 6 bases and J 5 bases; bases outside gene matches: 7.

On this clone: The same CDR3 arises from other DNA sequences in this sample as well. V and J are TRBV30 and TRBJ1-1; 7 nucleotides align to TRBD1. Germline lookup yields CDR1 GTSNPN and CDR2 SVGIG (reference sequence). The CDR3 sequence is 12 residues long. V trimming: 5 bases; J trimming: 5 bases; junction bases outside the gene matches: 5. The CDR3 region has the DNA TGTGCCTGGGACAGGGTCAATACTGAAGCTTTCTTT. As protein: CAWDRVNTEAFF.

J is TRBJ1-2 and V is TRBV7-9, with 8 bases fitting TRBD1. Germline assignment: CDR1 SEHNR and CDR2 FQNEAQ (reference sequence). This CDR3 has 15 residues. V gave up 3 bases and J gave up 4 bases; unmatched junction bases: 7. In nucleotides, the CDR3 is TGTGCCAGCAGCTTGGTGGGACAGGAGGGCTATGGCTACACCTTC. It translates to CASSLVGQEGYGYTF.

This clone was picked up a small number of times. The V gene is TRBV11-2, the J gene TRBJ1-6; D gene ambiguous. Looked up from germline, CDR1 is SGHAT and CDR2 is FQNNGV. This CDR3 is 16 amino acids long. The germline V and J ends were trimmed by 1 base and 0 bases, with 7 bases remaining between them. DNA of the CDR3: TGTGCCAGCAGCTTAGGGCGGAGCTCCTATAATTCACCCCTCCACTTT. Its translation is CASSLGRSSYNSPLHF.

This clone has just a few counts. The chain couples TRBV6-4 to TRBJ1-1; no clear D gene. CDR3 length: 15 residues. V lost 6 bases to trimming and J lost 0 bases, with 14 bases between them. Germline loops: CDR1 MRHNA, CDR2 SNTAGT. The DNA for the CDR3 is TGTGCCAGCAGGAAAGAGGGAGGCCTGAACACTGAAGCTTTCTTT. Amino acid sequence: CASRKEGGLNTEAFF.

On this clone: At the DNA level, this CDR3 is encoded by other sequences in the same sample as well. The CDR3 DNA is TGTGCCAGCAGTTTGGACAGGTTGAACACTGAAGCTTTCTTT. This sequence encodes CASSLDRLNTEAFF. V usage is TRBV7-9 and J usage is TRBJ1-1, with TRBD1 matching over 7 bases. The CDR3 is 14 amino acids. Germline loops: CDR1 SEHNR, CDR2 FQNEAQ (reference sequence). V trimming: 6 bases; J trimming: 0 bases; junction bases outside the gene matches: 4.

The chain recombines TRBV2 with TRBJ1-4, with D possibly TRBD1 on 5 matching bases. Germline CDR1 is SNHLY and CDR2 is FYNNEI. The CDR3 loop spans 13 amino acids. With 6 bases removed from V and 3 bases from J, the gap between germline ends came to 8 bases. CDR3 DNA: TGTGCCAGCAGACGGGGGTCTAATGAAAAACTGTTTTTT. It is translated as CASRRGSNEKLFF.

The chain carries TRBV5-4 and TRBJ2-7; 10 bases align to TRBD1. Per the germline V gene, CDR1 is SGHNT and CDR2 is YYREEE (reference sequence). The CDR3 extends over 15 amino acids. J was trimmed by 3 bases and V by 4 bases; bases with no gene match: 7. This chain's CDR3 is CASSRGQGIDYEQYF. CDR3 in DNA: TGTGCCAGCAGCCGGGGACAGGGGATAGACTACGAGCAGTACTTC.

This rearrangement joins TRBV10-3 to TRBJ2-5; 9 nucleotides match TRBD2. The CDR3 extends over 17 amino acids. After removal of 0 bases from V and 2 bases from J, the junction contained 7 bases not matched to a gene. From germline, CDR1 is ENHRY and CDR2 SYGVKD. Written as DNA, the CDR3 is TGTGCCATCAGTGAGTCGATAAGTAGCGGGGGACAAGAGACCCAGTACTTC. This codes for CAISESISSGGQETQYF.

The chain carries TRBV10-3 and TRBJ1-6; the D gene is possibly TRBD1 (5 bases). The CDR3 contains 13 residues. Germline CDR1 is ENHRY and CDR2 is SYGVKD. The V end was cut by 8 bases, the J end by 10 bases, with 15 bases between. The DNA for the CDR3 is TGTGCCATCGGGGCAGGGCTGGAATCACCCCTCCACTTT. Its translation is CAIGAGLESPLHF.

This chain links TRBV6-6 with TRBJ1-1, with TRBD1 matching 9 bases. This CDR3 has 16 amino acids. J gave up 0 bases and V 5 bases, and 7 bases lay outside the gene matches. Germline V gene data show CDR1 as MNHNY and CDR2 as SVGAGI (reference sequence). CDR3 sequence: CASSRDRVGMNTEAFF. The CDR3 DNA follows: TGTGCCAGCAGTCGGGACAGGGTGGGAATGAACACTGAAGCTTTCTTT.

V usage is TRBV7-3 and J usage is TRBJ2-7; 9 bases align to TRBD1. J gave up 6 bases and V 3 bases, and 6 bases lay outside the gene matches. This CDR3 is built from 14 residues. From germline, CDR1 is SGHTA and CDR2 FQGTGA. Here the CDR3 DNA reads TGTGCCAGCAGCTTCTCCGGGACAGGGAGCGAGCAGTACTTC. This codes for CASSFSGTGSEQYF.

The gene calls are TRBV6-1 and TRBJ1-6; weak D call: TRBD1 (6 bases). In germline, CDR1 is MNHNS, CDR2 SASEGT. V was pared by 4 bases and J by 4 bases, with 8 bases between. The CDR3 consists of 14 residues. Written as DNA, the CDR3 is TGTGCCAGCAGTGCTGGACAGTATAATTCACCCCTCCACTTT. It codes for CASSAGQYNSPLHF.

About this clone itself: At one of its ends the junction is not consistent with the germline gene, which may arise from a read error. The chain joins TRBV29-1 to TRBJ2-7; maybe TRBD2 (6 bases). CDR3 length equals 13 residues. CDR1 is SQVTM, CDR2 ANQGSEA, per germline. This chain's CDR3 is CSVGRGLSHEQYF. CDR3 nucleotides: TGCAGCGTTGGGCGGGGTCTCTCCCACGAGCAGTACTTC.

Only one count was recorded for this clone. The chain uses TRBV6-1 and TRBJ2-1, with 9 bases identical to TRBD1. After removal of 6 bases from V and 7 bases from J, the junction contained 10 bases not matched to a gene. The CDR3 consists of 15 residues. Germline CDR1 MNHNS, CDR2 SASEGT. CDR3 residues: CASREGQGKTNEQFF. The CDR3 DNA is TGTGCCAGCAGGGAGGGACAGGGAAAGACTAATGAGCAGTTCTTC.

This clone was recorded a few times. The chain combines TRBV6-6 with TRBJ1-5, with a weak D call TRBD1 (6 bases). V was clipped by 4 bases and J by 2 bases, with 12 bases between them. CDR1 is MNHNY, CDR2 SVGAGI, per germline (reference sequence). The CDR3 has 15 residues. CDR3 sequence (DNA): TGTGCCAGCAGTTTCGAACAGGGTGGCAATCAGCCCCAGCATTTT. Protein product: CASSFEQGGNQPQHF.

V is TRBV2 and J is TRBJ2-7, with 9 bases that match TRBD2. Looked up from germline, CDR1 is SNHLY and CDR2 is FYNNEI. CDR3 size: 13 residues. V shed 6 bases and J 2 bases; nucleotides not matched to a gene: 2. CDR3 loop: CASRTSGAYEQYF. Here the CDR3 DNA reads TGTGCCAGCAGGACTAGCGGTGCCTACGAGCAGTACTTC.

The chain has TRBV5-1 and TRBJ2-5, with 7 positions matching TRBD1. The CDR3 totals 15 residues. Germline trimming cut 4 bases from V and 4 bases from J; bases unmatched to any gene: 10. From germline, CDR1 is SGHRS and CDR2 YFSETQ. CDR3 sequence reads: CASSLLGGLGETQYF. CDR3 nucleotides: TGCGCCAGCAGCCTGCTAGGGGGCCTAGGAGAGACCCAGTACTTC.

The chain is built from TRBV7-9 and TRBJ1-3; unclear D gene. Between the trimmed V and J ends, which lost 5 bases and 10 bases, there was a span of 15 bases. CDR1 is SEHNR and CDR2 is FQNEAQ in the germline V gene (reference sequence). The CDR3 loop spans 13 amino acids. The CDR3 reads CASSPLSSRTIYF. Written as DNA, the CDR3 is TGTGCCAGCAGCCCATTAAGCTCCCGAACCATATATTTT.

V is TRBV27 and J is TRBJ2-7, with D perhaps TRBD1 (6 bases). Germline CDR1 is MNHEY and CDR2 is SMNVEV (reference sequence). Trimming shortened V by 2 bases and J by 1 base, and 6 bases separated the two germline ends. CDR3 length: 13 amino acids. The CDR3: CASSLRGSYEQYF. Here the CDR3 DNA reads TGTGCCAGCAGTTTAAGGGGGTCCTACGAGCAGTACTTC.

CDR3 nucleotide sequence: TGTGCCAGCTCACAACTAGCGGGGGGCCAGGACGAGCAGTACTTC. It codes for CASSQLAGGQDEQYF. The chain carries TRBV18 and TRBJ2-7; the match to TRBD2 covers 12 bases. Trimming removed 4 bases from V and 5 bases from J; junction bases left unmatched: 6. The CDR3 spans 15 residues. Per germline, CDR1 KGHSH and CDR2 LQKENI.

The table lists this clone with a count of one. The chain carries TRBV2 and TRBJ2-7, with D unresolved. The length of the CDR3 is 13 residues. Trimming removed 1 base from V and 3 bases from J, with 7 bases in between. Looked up from germline, CDR1 is SNHLY and CDR2 is FYNNEI. This CDR3 reads CASSEGSFYEQYF. The DNA of the CDR3 is TGTGCCAGCAGTGAAGGGAGTTTCTACGAGCAGTACTTC.

The V and J genes are TRBV6-5 and TRBJ1-2, with TRBD1 as a possible D gene (6 bases). The ends were cut back, 2 bases at V and 7 bases at J, with 14 bases in the middle. Germline CDR1 reads MNHEY; CDR2 reads SVGAGI. The CDR3 covers 14 residues. The DNA of the CDR3 is TGTGCCAGCAGTTACGGACGGGGGGCGTGTGGCTACACCTTC. Translating gives CASSYGRGACGYTF.

This chain links TRBV29-1 with TRBJ2-1; 7 nucleotides match TRBD1. Germline CDR1 and CDR2: SQVTM and ANQGSEA. CDR3 length: 13 amino acids. V lost 4 bases and J lost 3; bases outside the gene matches: 3. Here the CDR3 DNA reads TGCAGCGTTGGAGGGGGCCTCTACAATGAGCAGTTCTTC. It codes for CSVGGGLYNEQFF.

The chain carries TRBV7-9 and TRBJ1-2; D gene unclear. Trimming pared 4 bases from V and 7 bases from J, leaving 10 bases between. Per the germline V gene, CDR1 is SEHNR and CDR2 is FQNEAQ (reference sequence). This CDR3 has 12 residues. The CDR3 reads CASSWEGFGYTF. The CDR3, as DNA: TGTGCCAGCAGCTGGGAGGGTTTTGGCTACACCTTC.

V and J are TRBV5-1 and TRBJ2-7; the D gene is possibly TRBD1 (6 bases). The germline V gene encodes CDR1 SGHRS and CDR2 YFSETQ. The CDR3 loop spans 13 amino acids. V was shortened by 1 base and J by 3 bases, with 8 bases between the two germline ends. CDR3 nucleotide sequence: TGCGCCAGCAGCTTGATGACAGGCTACGAGCAGTACTTC. Encoded protein: CASSLMTGYEQYF.

V usage is TRBV19 and J usage is TRBJ2-7; 7 bases agree with TRBD1. Germline-derived CDR1 and CDR2 are LNHDA and SQIVND (reference sequence). Trimming cost V 6 bases and J 1 base; bases outside gene matches: 3. The CDR3 sequence is 13 residues long. The CDR3 here is CASSRQGSYEQYF. The CDR3 region has the DNA TGTGCCAGTAGCCGACAGGGTTCCTACGAGCAGTACTTC.